One sample yielded the 10 T cell receptor beta chains listed below, sequenced in a study of blood T cell repertoires in COVID-19. Profiled with immunoSEQ multiplex PCR; TCRdb holds only in-frame clones, not every one. The table shows just under 95,000 clones, with around three quarters occurring only once. Sequencing was carried out using peripheral blood. These receptors originate from a man aged 50 to 59 who had recovered from COVID-19.

CDR3 nucleotide sequence: TGCAGTGCTACCCTCCGCTATGGCTACACCTTC. It specifies CSATLRYGYTF. The V call is TRBV20-1, the J call TRBJ1-2; D is uncertain. The CDR3 consists of 11 residues. From germline, CDR1 is DFQATT and CDR2 SNEGSKA (reference sequence). The V gene lost 4 bases and the J gene lost 4 bases, with 7 bases spanning the gap.

There are a few counts of this clone. The rearrangement joins TRBV7-9 to TRBJ1-1; no clear D gene. Looked up from germline, CDR1 is SEHNR and CDR2 is FQNEAQ (reference sequence). With 1 base removed from V and 1 base from J, the gap between germline ends came to 7 bases. The CDR3 totals 14 residues. In nucleotides, the CDR3 is TGTGCCAGCAGCTTAGATGGAGGGAACACTGAAGCTTTCTTT. Amino acid sequence: CASSLDGGNTEAFF. Full variable domain (rest looked up from reference TRBV7-9 and TRBJ1-1): DTGVSQNPRHKITKRGQNVTFRCDPISEHNRLYWYRQTLGQGPEFLTYFQNEAQLEKSRLLSDRFSAERPKGSFSTLEIQRTEQGDSAMYLCASSLDGGNTEAFFGQGTRLTVV.

The table lists this clone with a few counts. The chain links TRBV28 to TRBJ2-1, with D tentatively TRBD1 (5 bases). This CDR3 spans 16 amino acids. Germline V gene lookup returns CDR1 MDHEN and CDR2 SYDVKM. The germline V and J ends were trimmed by 7 bases and 2 bases, with 18 bases remaining between them. The CDR3 DNA follows: TGTGCCAGCACAAAACTCCGGACAACCACCTACAATGAGCAGTTCTTC. It is translated as CASTKLRTTTYNEQFF.

V and J are TRBV6-5 and TRBJ1-1; D not resolved. There are 14 residues in the CDR3. Germline assignment: CDR1 MNHEY and CDR2 SVGAGI. Trimming stripped 5 bases from V and 5 bases from J, with 15 bases between. CDR3 loop: CASSPLEGSTEAFF. CDR3 nucleotides: TGTGCCAGCAGTCCTTTAGAGGGATCGACTGAAGCTTTCTTT.

The V call is TRBV3-1 (or the pseudogene TRBV3-2), the J call TRBJ2-2, with 7 bases aligning to TRBD1. Germline-derived CDR1 and CDR2 are LGHDT and YNNKEL (reference sequence). The ends lost 4 bases at V and 4 bases at J; junction bases unmatched: 3. CDR3 length equals 14 residues. CDR3 DNA: TGTGCCAGCAGCCGGGACAGCGTCACCGGGGAGCTGTTTTTT. This encodes CASSRDSVTGELFF.

This sequence joins TRBV7-8 and TRBJ2-6; perhaps TRBD1 as D (5 bases). Germline V gives CDR1 SGHVS, CDR2 FQNEAQ. V lost 4 bases and J lost 0, with 16 bases in between. This CDR3 region has 18 residues. The DNA for the CDR3 is TGTGCCAGCAGCTCCCCAGGGTCCTCTTCCTCTGGGGCCAACGTCCTGACTTTC. Protein product: CASSSPGSSSSGANVLTF.

The J gene is TRBJ1-5, the V gene TRBV6-6; 9 nucleotides line up with TRBD1. V trimming: 4 bases; J trimming: 14 bases; junction bases outside the gene matches: 6. Germline CDR1 reads MNHNY; CDR2 reads SVGAGI (reference sequence). This CDR3 is built from 12 residues. CDR3 sequence (DNA): TGTGCCAGCAGTTCTCCAGGACAGGGGAAGCATTTT. This sequence encodes CASSSPGQGKHF.

The J gene is TRBJ1-2, the V gene TRBV7-2; 9 bases are a match to TRBD1. The germline V gene has CDR1 SGHTA and CDR2 FQGNSA. The junction had 8 bases not matched to a gene; V was cut back by 5 bases and J by 4 bases. The CDR3 runs to 15 residues. The CDR3 reads CASSITGGSGYGYTF. As DNA, the CDR3 is TGTGCCAGCAGCATAACAGGGGGCTCGGGCTATGGCTACACCTTC.

This clone has only a few counts. The chain carries TRBV14 and TRBJ1-1; 9 bases match TRBD1. V trimming: 2 bases; J trimming: 4 bases; junction bases outside the gene matches: 8. Germline V lookup: CDR1 SGHDN, CDR2 FVKESK. The CDR3 is 16 amino acids. The CDR3 spells CASSQLPGQGSTEAFF. The DNA for the CDR3 is TGTGCCAGCAGCCAATTACCGGGACAGGGATCCACTGAAGCTTTCTTT.

This clone was recorded once. The J gene is TRBJ1-2, the V gene TRBV7-2; TRBD1 matches 7 bases. This CDR3 is 15 amino acids long. Germline V lookup: CDR1 SGHTA, CDR2 FQGNSA. Germline trimming cut 4 bases from V and 8 bases from J; bases unmatched to any gene: 13. The CDR3 spells CASSSGQRGRSGYTF. Here the CDR3 DNA reads TGTGCCAGCAGCTCGGGACAGAGAGGGAGATCGGGCTACACCTTC.